This T cell receptor beta chain was identified in a study of T cells in Graves' hyperthyroidism and ophthalmopathy. For the study at large: Peripheral blood specimens were obtained at initial diagnosis, prior to any treatment.

Investigators excluded patients with uncontrolled infection, other autoimmune disease, pregnancy or lactation. For the diagnoses, clinical symptoms, serum thyroxine and TRAb, thyroid ultrasound and orbital computed tomography were used. This clonotype showed up many times. Its matching antigen is unknown. The germline V and J ends were trimmed by 2 bases and 4 bases, with 8 bases remaining between them. CDR3 size: 13 residues. Germline loops: CDR1 MNHEY, CDR2 SMNVEV (reference sequence). Researchers amplified the TCR beta CDR3 regions from RNA transcripts. Researchers ran a first-round RT-PCR on the TCR CDR3 using the HTBI primer set. TCRdb re-called the multiplex PCR reads through MiXCR, storing one row per CDR3 protein. This sample has 500,000 or so distinct CDR3 sequences, with over 15% found just once. Study-wide findings and caveats: In blood, most of the thyroid clonotypes expanded above 0.001 were also present.

This chain uses TRBV27 with TRBJ1-2, with TRBD1 as a possible D gene (5 bases). The sequenced sample was blood. This TCR derives from a woman aged 18-30 years with Graves' ophthalmopathy. The CDR3 spells CASSLRGSYGYTF. CDR3 nucleotide sequence: TGTGCCAGCAGTTTAAGGGGTAGCTATGGCTACACCTTC.